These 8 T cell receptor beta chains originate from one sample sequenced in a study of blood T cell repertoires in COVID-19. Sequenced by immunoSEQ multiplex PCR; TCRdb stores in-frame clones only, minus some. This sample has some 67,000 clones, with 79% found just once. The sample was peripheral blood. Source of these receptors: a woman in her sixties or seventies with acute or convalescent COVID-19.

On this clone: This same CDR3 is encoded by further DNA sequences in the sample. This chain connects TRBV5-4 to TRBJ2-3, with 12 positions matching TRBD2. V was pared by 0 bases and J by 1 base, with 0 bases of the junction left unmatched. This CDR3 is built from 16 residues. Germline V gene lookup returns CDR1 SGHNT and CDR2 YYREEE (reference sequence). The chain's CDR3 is CASSLGLAGGTDTQYF. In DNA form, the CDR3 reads TGTGCCAGCAGCTTGGGACTAGCGGGGGGCACAGATACGCAGTATTTT.

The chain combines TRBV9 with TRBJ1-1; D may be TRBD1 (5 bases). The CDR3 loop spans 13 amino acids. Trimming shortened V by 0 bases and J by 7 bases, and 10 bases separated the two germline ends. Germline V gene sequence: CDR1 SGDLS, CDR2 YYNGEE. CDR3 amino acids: CASSVGGRDEAFF. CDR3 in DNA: TGTGCCAGCAGCGTAGGGGGGAGGGATGAAGCTTTCTTT.

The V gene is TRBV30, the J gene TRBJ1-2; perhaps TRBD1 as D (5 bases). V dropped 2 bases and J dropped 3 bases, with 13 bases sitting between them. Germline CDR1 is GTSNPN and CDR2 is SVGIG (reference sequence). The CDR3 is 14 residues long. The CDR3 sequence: CAWSRAGWDYGYTF. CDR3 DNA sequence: TGTGCCTGGAGTAGGGCAGGGTGGGACTATGGCTACACCTTC.

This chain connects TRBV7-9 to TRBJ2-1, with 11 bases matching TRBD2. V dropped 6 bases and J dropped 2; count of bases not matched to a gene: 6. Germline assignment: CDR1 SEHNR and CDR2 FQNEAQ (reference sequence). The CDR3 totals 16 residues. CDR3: CASSRLLAGAYNEQFF. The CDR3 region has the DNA TGTGCCAGCAGTCGATTACTAGCGGGGGCCTACAATGAGCAGTTCTTC.

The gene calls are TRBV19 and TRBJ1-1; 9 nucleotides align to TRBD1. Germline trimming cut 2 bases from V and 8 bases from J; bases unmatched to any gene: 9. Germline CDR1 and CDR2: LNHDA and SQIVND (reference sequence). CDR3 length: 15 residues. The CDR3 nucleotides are TGTGCCAGTAGTATAAGCGATAGGGACAGGGACGAAGCTTTCTTT. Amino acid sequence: CASSISDRDRDEAFF.

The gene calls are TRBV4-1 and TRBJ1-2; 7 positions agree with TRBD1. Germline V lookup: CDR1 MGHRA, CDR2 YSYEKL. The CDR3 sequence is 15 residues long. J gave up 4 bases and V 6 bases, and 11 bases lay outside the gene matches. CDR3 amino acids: CASSPGEGAGYGYTF. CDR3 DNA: TGCGCCAGCAGTCCCGGAGAGGGGGCGGGCTATGGCTACACCTTC.

DNA of the CDR3: TGTGCCAGCAGCTTATTAGCCCAGACAGGGCGGAAGGAGACCCAGTACTTC. The encoded protein is CASSLLAQTGRKETQYF. V and J are TRBV5-6 and TRBJ2-5; TRBD1 agrees at 7 bases. The CDR3 runs 17 residues. The junction had 15 bases not matched to a gene; V was cut back by 2 bases and J by 5 bases. From germline, CDR1 is SGHDT and CDR2 YYEEEE.

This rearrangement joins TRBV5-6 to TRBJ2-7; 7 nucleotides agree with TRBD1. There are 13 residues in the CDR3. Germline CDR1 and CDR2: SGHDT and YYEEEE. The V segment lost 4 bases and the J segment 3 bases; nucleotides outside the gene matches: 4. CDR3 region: CASSRQGIYEQYF. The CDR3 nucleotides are TGTGCCAGCAGCCGACAGGGTATCTACGAGCAGTACTTC.